Below are 23 T cell receptor beta chains sequenced from a single sample in a study of shared clonotypes between healthy human individuals. Assay: immunoSEQ multiplex PCR; the TCRdb copy retains only in-frame clones and omits some. Of hundreds of thousands of clones listed, less than 80% were seen once; the top ten hold approximately 13%. Sequencing was performed on PBMCs. Receptors were obtained from a woman aged 35 to 49 in good health. Some clones in this sample may be carry-over from other donors' samples.

V usage is TRBV11-2 and J usage is TRBJ2-7; tentative D call: TRBD2 (6 bases). The V gene's germline CDR1 is SGHAT and CDR2 FQNNGV. CDR3 length equals 15 residues. Deletions cut 2 bases from V and 3 bases from J, with 14 bases between. The CDR3 loop reads CASSLSGTGDYEQYF. CDR3 DNA sequence: TGTGCCAGCAGCTTATCCGGGACGGGAGACTACGAGCAGTACTTC. The full variable domain, in which reference TRBV11-2 and TRBJ2-7 provide the parts outside the CDR3, is EAGVAQSPRYKIIEKRQSVAFWCNPISGHATLYWYQQILGQGPKLLIQFQNNGVVDDSQLPKDRFSAERLKGVDSTLKIQPAKLEDSAVYLCASSLSGTGDYEQYFGPGTRLTVT.

The sample holds a few counts of this clone. The J gene is TRBJ2-5, the V gene TRBV11-3; 7 bases are shared with TRBD2. Germline CDR1 is SGHNT and CDR2 is YENEEA. The CDR3 has 16 residues. After removal of 5 bases from V and 7 bases from J, the junction contained 16 bases not matched to a gene. The CDR3 coding sequence is TGTGCCAGCAGCCGGGGGGTCGGGTACTCGACGGGGACCCAGTACTTC. Its translation is CASSRGVGYSTGTQYF.

Points on this clone: This likely came from a read error, as a far larger clone is one base away. The chain recombines TRBV10-3 with TRBJ1-2; D uncertain. This CDR3 region has 15 residues. Germline-derived CDR1 and CDR2 are ENHRY and SYGVKD. The CDR3 region is CAISERQPAGYSYTF. The CDR3 nucleotides read TGTGCCATCAGTGAGAGGCAGCCCGCTGGCTATAGCTACACCTTC.

In this sample, this clone turned up many times. The chain employs TRBV20-1 and TRBJ2-7; D remains ambiguous. The V and J ends lost 0 bases and 3 bases respectively, with 3 bases between them. The CDR3 is 11 amino acids. Looked up from germline, CDR1 is DFQATT and CDR2 is SNEGSKA (reference sequence). This CDR3 reads CSAREGYEQYF. The CDR3 DNA reads as TGCAGTGCTAGAGAGGGCTACGAGCAGTACTTC.

This sequence joins TRBV2 and TRBJ1-5, with TRBD1 matching 11 bases. V was clipped by 7 bases and J by 3 bases; unmatched bases: 8. Germline V gene lookup returns CDR1 SNHLY and CDR2 FYNNEI. This CDR3 has 16 residues. CDR3 in DNA: TGTGCCAGCACCCCGGGACAGGGGGATAACAATCAGCCCCAGCATTTT. Encoded protein: CASTPGQGDNNQPQHF.

The chain combines TRBV9 with TRBJ1-2; 11 positions match TRBD1. V shed 6 bases and J 8 bases; nucleotides not matched to a gene: 12. The CDR3 totals 15 residues. Per germline, CDR1 SGDLS and CDR2 YYNGEE. CDR3 sequence: CASTIRGTGGFGYTF. In DNA form, the CDR3 reads TGTGCCAGCACCATACGAGGGACAGGGGGTTTCGGCTACACCTTC.

The rearrangement links TRBV7-2 to TRBJ1-2; TRBD1 agrees at 12 bases. Germline lookup yields CDR1 SGHTA and CDR2 FQGNSA. V dropped 6 bases and J dropped 4; count of bases not matched to a gene: 12. The CDR3 has 17 amino acids. In DNA, the CDR3 is TGTGCCAGCAGAGCCGGGACAGGGGGCAATCGGCTCTATGGCTACACCTTC. Its translation is CASRAGTGGNRLYGYTF.

This chain uses TRBV7-9 with TRBJ2-3; TRBD2 matches at 13 bases. There are 16 residues in the CDR3. Germline loops: CDR1 SEHNR, CDR2 FQNEAQ (reference sequence). After removal of 5 bases from V and 3 bases from J, the junction contained 5 bases not matched to a gene. The CDR3 nucleotides read TGTGCCAGCAGCCGCGGACTAGCGGGAGAAACAGATACGCAGTATTTT. Translated: CASSRGLAGETDTQYF. The full variable domain, with the rest looked up from reference TRBV7-9 and TRBJ2-3, is DTGVSQNPRHKITKRGQNVTFRCDPISEHNRLYWYRQTLGQGPEFLTYFQNEAQLEKSRLLSDRFSAERPKGSFSTLEIQRTEQGDSAMYLCASSRGLAGETDTQYFGPGTRLTVL.

The chain carries TRBV7-9 and TRBJ1-3; D is unresolved. CDR1 and CDR2 (germline): SEHNR, FQNEAQ (reference sequence). Trimming pared 6 bases from V and 0 bases from J, leaving 9 bases between. CDR3 length: 14 residues. Written as DNA, the CDR3 is TGTGCCAGCAGTACCTTATACTCTGGAAACACCATATATTTT. Residues: CASSTLYSGNTIYF.

The gene calls are TRBV4-2 and TRBJ2-3, with 12 bases fitting TRBD2. The CDR3 consists of 15 residues. J was trimmed by 5 bases and V by 5 bases; bases with no gene match: 5. Germline V gives CDR1 LGHNA, CDR2 YNFKEQ. The CDR3 coding sequence is TGTGCCAGCAGCGACCGGACTAGCGGGGTAGATACGCAGTATTTT. Encoded protein: CASSDRTSGVDTQYF.

The chain carries TRBV29-1 and TRBJ1-2; the D is unclear. Germline V gives CDR1 SQVTM, CDR2 ANQGSEA. This CDR3 contains 13 residues. With 6 bases removed from V and 1 base from J, the gap between germline ends came to 12 bases. The CDR3 region is CSVVRLDNYGYTF. The CDR3 nucleotides read TGCAGCGTCGTCCGGTTGGATAACTATGGCTACACCTTC.

The rearrangement joins TRBV18 to TRBJ2-2; 8 bases are a match to TRBD2. Trimming removed 3 bases from V and 7 bases from J; junction bases left unmatched: 4. The germline V gene encodes CDR1 KGHSH and CDR2 LQKENI. The CDR3 has 14 amino acids. The CDR3 bases are TGTGCCAGCTCACCGGGGACTAGTATCGGGGAGCTGTTTTTT. Its translation is CASSPGTSIGELFF.

The chain is built from TRBV7-9 and TRBJ2-1; D remains unclear. This CDR3 has 15 residues. Deletions cut 5 bases from V and 3 bases from J, with 14 bases between. Germline values: CDR1 SEHNR, CDR2 FQNEAQ (reference sequence). The CDR3 region is CASSPPNANYNEQFF. In DNA form, the CDR3 reads TGTGCCAGCAGCCCCCCTAATGCGAACTACAATGAGCAGTTCTTC.

This clone has a count of ten or more. The CDR3 coding sequence is TGTGCCAGCAGCATTTATGGCTACACCTTC. Protein sequence: CASSIYGYTF. The chain recombines TRBV7-9 with TRBJ1-2; D unclear. Germline CDR1 reads SEHNR; CDR2 reads FQNEAQ (reference sequence). Deletions cut 5 bases from V and 5 bases from J, with 3 bases between. The CDR3 totals 10 residues.

The chain employs TRBV2 and TRBJ2-7, with a weak D call TRBD2 (5 bases). The CDR3 loop spans 15 amino acids. V lost 7 bases to trimming and J lost 3 bases, with 19 bases between them. Germline loops: CDR1 SNHLY, CDR2 FYNNEI. DNA for the CDR3: TGTGCCAGCATTAATGAGCGGAGCACCCTCTACGAGCAGTACTTC. Its translation is CASINERSTLYEQYF.

The rearrangement uses TRBV2 and TRBJ1-1; D is uncertain. V lost 8 bases and J 4 bases, leaving 20 bases between the germline ends. The CDR3 is 15 residues long. The V gene's germline CDR1 is SNHLY and CDR2 FYNNEI. The CDR3, as DNA: TGTGCCAGCTACATCACCTTGAACCCCGCCACTGAAGCTTTCTTT. This gives the protein CASYITLNPATEAFF.

The chain joins TRBV7-2 to TRBJ2-7, with D unclear. Trimming cost V 2 bases and J 5 bases, with 13 bases left between them. CDR1 and CDR2 from the germline V gene are SGHTA and FQGNSA. The length of the CDR3 is 14 residues. CDR3 protein: CASSLRSFSDEQYF. DNA for the CDR3: TGTGCCAGCAGCTTACGGAGCTTTTCCGACGAGCAGTACTTC.

The V gene is TRBV18, the J gene TRBJ2-1, with 11 positions matching TRBD2. Losses at the gene ends were 3 bases for V and 10 bases for J; bases not matched to a gene: 11. CDR3 length: 16 residues. From germline, CDR1 is KGHSH and CDR2 LQKENI. The chain's CDR3 is CASSPPPLAGVEEQFF. The DNA for the CDR3 is TGTGCCAGCTCACCCCCCCCACTAGCGGGAGTTGAGGAGCAGTTCTTC.

This clone was detected only once. This chain links TRBV11-1 with TRBJ1-1; D may be TRBD1 (5 bases). The CDR3 has 13 residues. The V end was cut by 5 bases, the J end by 3 bases, with 10 bases between. CDR1 and CDR2 from the germline V gene are SGHAT and FQDESV (reference sequence). The chain's CDR3 is CASSPDTYTEAFF. The CDR3, as DNA: TGTGCCAGCAGCCCGGACACCTACACTGAAGCTTTCTTT.

The chain recombines TRBV28 with TRBJ1-1; 9 bases agree with TRBD1. In germline, CDR1 is MDHEN, CDR2 SYDVKM. The V and J ends lost 5 bases and 4 bases, in that order; junction bases with no gene match: 14. This CDR3 region has 17 residues. This chain's CDR3 is CASSPNGWDRAGTEAFF. In DNA form, the CDR3 reads TGTGCCAGCAGTCCCAACGGGTGGGACAGGGCCGGCACTGAAGCTTTCTTT.

This sequence joins TRBV18 and TRBJ2-1; D uncertain. Trimming removed 6 bases from V and 0 bases from J, with 15 bases in between. The CDR3 loop spans 16 amino acids. CDR1 is KGHSH, CDR2 LQKENI, per germline. The DNA of the CDR3 is TGTGCCAGCTCGGTTAGGGATGTCAGCTCCTACAATGAGCAGTTCTTC. Translated: CASSVRDVSSYNEQFF.

This sequence joins TRBV4-2 and TRBJ2-3; D might be TRBD2 (6 bases). The CDR3 length is 14 residues. The germline V and J ends were trimmed by 1 base and 2 bases, with 7 bases remaining between them. Germline CDR1 is LGHNA and CDR2 is YNFKEQ. The CDR3 region is CASSQGTNTDTQYF. Written as DNA, the CDR3 is TGTGCCAGCAGCCAAGGGACTAACACAGATACGCAGTATTTT.

In its sample, this clone was seen a few times. The J gene is TRBJ1-5, the V gene TRBV18, with a tentative D call TRBD1 (5 bases). Germline V gives CDR1 KGHSH, CDR2 LQKENI. There are 14 residues in the CDR3. Trimming stripped 3 bases from V and 3 bases from J, with 9 bases between. CDR3 DNA sequence: TGTGCCAGCTCACCGACAGTCTCCAATCAGCCCCAGCATTTT. The encoded protein is CASSPTVSNQPQHF.